Each of the 5 T cell receptor beta chains below was sequenced from the same sample in a study of blood T cell repertoires in COVID-19. The repertoire was sequenced with immunoSEQ multiplex PCR; TCRdb's copy has only in-frame clones and lacks some. The sample holds around 300,000 clones; 70% to 90% are singletons and the top ten take about 7%. What was sequenced was peripheral blood. Every receptor here comes from a human donor in a cohort sampled during active COVID-19.

The chain employs TRBV15 and TRBJ1-5; D ambiguous. Germline values: CDR1 LNHNV, CDR2 YYDKDF (reference sequence). V gave up 1 base and J gave up 2 bases, with 27 bases separating them. The CDR3 runs 21 residues. The CDR3: CATSRAGARGYVEGRNQPQHF. The CDR3 DNA reads as TGTGCCACCAGCAGAGCCGGCGCACGAGGGTATGTGGAGGGTCGCAATCAGCCCCAGCATTTT.

The chain has TRBV6-5 and TRBJ1-2; D remains unclear. Germline lookup yields CDR1 MNHEY and CDR2 SVGAGI. The V end was cut by 6 bases, the J end by 8 bases, with 10 bases between. CDR3 length: 11 amino acids. In DNA form, the CDR3 reads TGTGCCAGCAGCTCCGCGGGCGGCTACACCTTC. This sequence encodes CASSSAGGYTF.

The DNA of the CDR3 is TGTGCCAGCTCACCACCGAGGGAAACGGATACCTACAATGAGCAGTTCTTC. It is translated as CASSPPRETDTYNEQFF. The chain employs TRBV18 and TRBJ2-1; D is possibly TRBD2 (5 bases). Trimming stripped 0 bases from V and 2 bases from J, with 14 bases between. There are 17 residues in the CDR3. Germline V CDR1 and CDR2: KGHSH, LQKENI.

The chain recombines TRBV7-9 with TRBJ2-7; 9 bases agree with TRBD1. The V segment lost 0 bases and the J segment 3 bases; nucleotides outside the gene matches: 6. The CDR3 is made up of 16 amino acids. Germline V CDR1 and CDR2: SEHNR, FQNEAQ (reference sequence). The CDR3 spells CASSLASGQGFYEQYF. In nucleotides, the CDR3 is TGTGCCAGCAGCTTAGCTTCGGGACAGGGATTCTACGAGCAGTACTTC.

V gene TRBV6-2 or TRBV6-3 combines with J gene TRBJ2-1; 9 positions agree with TRBD2. V was clipped by 2 bases and J by 4 bases; unmatched bases: 0. This CDR3 region has 14 residues. The germline CDR1 and CDR2 sequences are MNHEY and SVGEGT. CDR3 amino acids: CASSYSGGYNEQFF. CDR3 sequence (DNA): TGTGCCAGCAGTTACAGCGGGGGGTACAATGAGCAGTTCTTC.